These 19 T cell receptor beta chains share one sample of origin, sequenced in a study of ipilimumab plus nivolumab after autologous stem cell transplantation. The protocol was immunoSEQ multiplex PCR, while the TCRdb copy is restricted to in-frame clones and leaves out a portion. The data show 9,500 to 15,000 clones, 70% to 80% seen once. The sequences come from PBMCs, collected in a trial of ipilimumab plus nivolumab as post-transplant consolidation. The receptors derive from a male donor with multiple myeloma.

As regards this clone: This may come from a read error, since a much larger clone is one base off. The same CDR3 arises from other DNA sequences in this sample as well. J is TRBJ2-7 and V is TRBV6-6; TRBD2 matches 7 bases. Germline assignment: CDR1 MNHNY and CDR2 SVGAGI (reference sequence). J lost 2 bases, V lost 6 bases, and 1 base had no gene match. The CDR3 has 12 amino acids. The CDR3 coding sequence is TGTGCCAGCAGGGGGGGGACCTACGAGCAGTACTTC. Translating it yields CASRGGTYEQYF.

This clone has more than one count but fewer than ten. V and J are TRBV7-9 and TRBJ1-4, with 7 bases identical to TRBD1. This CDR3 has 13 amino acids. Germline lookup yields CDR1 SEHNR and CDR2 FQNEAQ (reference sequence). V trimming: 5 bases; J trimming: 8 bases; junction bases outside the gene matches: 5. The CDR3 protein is CASSRGQYEKLFF. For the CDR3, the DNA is TGTGCCAGCAGCAGGGGGCAGTACGAAAAACTGTTTTTT.

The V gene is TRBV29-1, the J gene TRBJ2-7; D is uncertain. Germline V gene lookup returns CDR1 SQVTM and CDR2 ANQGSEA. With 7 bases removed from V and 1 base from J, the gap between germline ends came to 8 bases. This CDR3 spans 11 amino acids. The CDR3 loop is CSGAVSYEQYF. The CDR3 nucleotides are TGCAGCGGGGCGGTTTCCTACGAGCAGTACTTC.

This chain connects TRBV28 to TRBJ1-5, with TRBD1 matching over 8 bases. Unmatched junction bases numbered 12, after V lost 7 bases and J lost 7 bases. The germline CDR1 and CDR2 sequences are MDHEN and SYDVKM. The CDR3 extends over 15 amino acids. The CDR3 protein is CASIPPTGGSQPQHF. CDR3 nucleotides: TGTGCCAGCATACCCCCTACAGGGGGGAGCCAGCCCCAGCATTTT.

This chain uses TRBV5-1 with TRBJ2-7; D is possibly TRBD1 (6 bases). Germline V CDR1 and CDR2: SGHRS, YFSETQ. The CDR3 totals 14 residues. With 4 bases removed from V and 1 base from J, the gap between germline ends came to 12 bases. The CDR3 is CASSRHQGSYEQYF. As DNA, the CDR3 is TGCGCCAGCAGCCGTCATCAGGGGTCCTACGAGCAGTACTTC.

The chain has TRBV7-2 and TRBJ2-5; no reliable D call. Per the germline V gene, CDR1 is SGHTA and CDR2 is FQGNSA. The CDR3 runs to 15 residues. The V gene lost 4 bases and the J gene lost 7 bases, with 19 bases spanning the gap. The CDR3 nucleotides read TGTGCCAGCAGCTCTTTTCAGCCTACTGGTTGGACCCAGTACTTC. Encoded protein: CASSSFQPTGWTQYF.

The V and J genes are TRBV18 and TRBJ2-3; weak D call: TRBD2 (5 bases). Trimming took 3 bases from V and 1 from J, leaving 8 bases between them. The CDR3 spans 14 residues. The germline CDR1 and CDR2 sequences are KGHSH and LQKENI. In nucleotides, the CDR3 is TGTGCCAGCTCACCGGCGCGGGGCACAGATACGCAGTATTTT. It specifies CASSPARGTDTQYF.

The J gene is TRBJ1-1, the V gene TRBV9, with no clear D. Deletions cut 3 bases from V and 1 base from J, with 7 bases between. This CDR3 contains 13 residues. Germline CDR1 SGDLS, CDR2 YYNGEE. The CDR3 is CASSAQPNTEAFF. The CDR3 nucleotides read TGTGCCAGCAGCGCACAACCGAACACTGAAGCTTTCTTT.

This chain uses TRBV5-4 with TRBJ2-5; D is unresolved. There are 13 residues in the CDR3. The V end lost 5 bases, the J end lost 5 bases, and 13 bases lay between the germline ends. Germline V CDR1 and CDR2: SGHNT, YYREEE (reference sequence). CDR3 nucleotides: TGTGCCAGCAGTGTGGGTGGCAGGGAGACCCAGTACTTC. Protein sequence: CASSVGGRETQYF.

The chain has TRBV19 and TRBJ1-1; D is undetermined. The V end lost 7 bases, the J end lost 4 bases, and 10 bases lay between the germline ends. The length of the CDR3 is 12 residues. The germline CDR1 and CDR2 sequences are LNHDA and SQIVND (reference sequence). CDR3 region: CASTFRRTEAFF. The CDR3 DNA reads TGTGCCAGTACCTTCAGGCGCACTGAAGCTTTCTTT.

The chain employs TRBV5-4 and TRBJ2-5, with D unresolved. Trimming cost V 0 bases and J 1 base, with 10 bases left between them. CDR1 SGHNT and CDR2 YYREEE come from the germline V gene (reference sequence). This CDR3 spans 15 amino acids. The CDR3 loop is CASSLGLQSQETQYF. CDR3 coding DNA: TGTGCCAGCAGCTTGGGGTTGCAGTCCCAAGAGACCCAGTACTTC.

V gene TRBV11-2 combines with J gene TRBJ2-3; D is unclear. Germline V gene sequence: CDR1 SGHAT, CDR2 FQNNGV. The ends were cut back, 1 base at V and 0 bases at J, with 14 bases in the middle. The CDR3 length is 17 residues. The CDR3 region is CASSLGPIYRSTDTQYF. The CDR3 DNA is TGTGCCAGCAGCTTAGGCCCAATTTACCGGAGCACAGATACGCAGTATTTT.

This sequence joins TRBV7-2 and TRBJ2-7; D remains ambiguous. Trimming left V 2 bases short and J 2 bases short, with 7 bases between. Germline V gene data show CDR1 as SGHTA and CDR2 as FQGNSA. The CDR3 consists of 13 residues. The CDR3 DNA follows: TGTGCCAGCAGCTTACCGGGCCCCTACGAGCAGTACTTC. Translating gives CASSLPGPYEQYF.

The CDR3 loop reads CASLCRPGKTYGYTF. DNA for the CDR3: TGTGCCAGCCTATGTCGCCCAGGAAAGACCTATGGCTACACCTTC. The chain couples TRBV5-4 to TRBJ1-2; D is uncertain. The CDR3 loop spans 15 amino acids. Trimming removed 7 bases at V and 4 bases at J, with 20 bases between. Germline loops: CDR1 SGHNT, CDR2 YYREEE (reference sequence).

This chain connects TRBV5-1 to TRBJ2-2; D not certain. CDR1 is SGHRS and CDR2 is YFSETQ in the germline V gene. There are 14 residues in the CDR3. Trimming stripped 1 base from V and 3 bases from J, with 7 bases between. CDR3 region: CASSLFPDTGELFF. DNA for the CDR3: TGCGCCAGCAGCTTGTTCCCTGACACCGGGGAGCTGTTTTTT.

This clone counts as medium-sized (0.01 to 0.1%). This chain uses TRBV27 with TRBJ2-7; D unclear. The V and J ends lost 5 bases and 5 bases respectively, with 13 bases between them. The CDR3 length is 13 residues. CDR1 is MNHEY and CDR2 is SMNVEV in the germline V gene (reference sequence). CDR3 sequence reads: CASSPTVEDEQYF. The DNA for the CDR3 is TGTGCCAGCAGTCCCACCGTTGAGGACGAGCAGTACTTC.

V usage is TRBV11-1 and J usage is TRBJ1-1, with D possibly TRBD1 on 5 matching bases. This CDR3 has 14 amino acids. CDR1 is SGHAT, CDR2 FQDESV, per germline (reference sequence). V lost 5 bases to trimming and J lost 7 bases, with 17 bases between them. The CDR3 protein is CASSATGPKYEAFF. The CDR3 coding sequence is TGTGCCAGCAGCGCTACGGGGCCTAAATATGAAGCTTTCTTT. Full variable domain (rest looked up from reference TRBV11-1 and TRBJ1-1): EAEVAQSPRYKITEKSQAVAFWCDPISGHATLYWYRQILGQGPELLVQFQDESVVDDSQLPKDRFSAERLKGVDSTLKIQPAELGDSAMYLCASSATGPKYEAFFGQGTRLTVV.

The CDR3 DNA is TGTGCCACCAGCAGAGATCTTAGGACAGGGGGTAGGTCGACCTACGAGCAGTACTTC. As protein: CATSRDLRTGGRSTYEQYF. The chain is built from TRBV15 and TRBJ2-7, with 10 bases matching TRBD1. V trimming: 0 bases; J trimming: 2 bases; junction bases outside the gene matches: 13. The CDR3 totals 19 residues. From germline, CDR1 is LNHNV and CDR2 YYDKDF (reference sequence).

CDR3 loop: CASSLVGGNQPQHF. In nucleotides, the CDR3 is TGTGCCAGCAGCTTAGTCGGAGGGAATCAGCCCCAGCATTTT. The V and J genes are TRBV7-2 and TRBJ1-5; D is unclear. There are 14 residues in the CDR3. V was cut by 1 base and J by 4 bases, with 8 bases left in between. Per the germline V gene, CDR1 is SGHTA and CDR2 is FQGNSA.